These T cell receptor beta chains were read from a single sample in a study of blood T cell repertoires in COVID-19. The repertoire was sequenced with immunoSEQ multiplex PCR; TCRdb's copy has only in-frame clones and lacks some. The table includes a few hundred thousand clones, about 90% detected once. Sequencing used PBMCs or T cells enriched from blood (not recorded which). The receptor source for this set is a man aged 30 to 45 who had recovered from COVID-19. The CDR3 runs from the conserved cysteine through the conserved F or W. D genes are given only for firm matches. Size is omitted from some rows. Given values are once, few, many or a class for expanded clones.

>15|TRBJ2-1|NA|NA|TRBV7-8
TGTGCCAGCAGCGGAATGGGGGGTTACAACAATGAGCAGTTCTTC
CASSGMGGYNNEQFF
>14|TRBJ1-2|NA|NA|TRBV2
TGTGCCAGCAGTGAAGGGAGGGGCCCCTATGGCTACACCTTC
CASSEGRGPYGYTF
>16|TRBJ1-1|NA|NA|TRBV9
TGTGCCAGCAGCGTAGCTGGGGCACTAATGAACACTGAAGCTTTCTTT
CASSVAGALMNTEAFF
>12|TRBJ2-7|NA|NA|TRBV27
TGTGCCAGCAGTAGCAGGGCGAGCGAGCAGTACTTC
CASSSRASEQYF
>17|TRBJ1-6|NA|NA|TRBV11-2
TGTGCCAGCAGCTTAGATGAGATCCAGGGCTTTAACTCACCCCTCCACTTT
CASSLDEIQGFNSPLHF
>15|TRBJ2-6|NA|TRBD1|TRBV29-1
TGCAGCGTTGGACAGGGGGCGTCTGGGGCCAACGTCCTGACTTTC
CSVGQGASGANVLTF
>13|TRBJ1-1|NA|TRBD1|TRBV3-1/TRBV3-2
TGTGCCAGCAGCCTGGGACAGGCCACTGAAGCTTTCTTT
CASSLGQATEAFF
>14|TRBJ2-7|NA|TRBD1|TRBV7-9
TGTGCCAGCGGAGCCGGGACAGGGTCCTACGAGCAGTACTTC
CASGAGTGSYEQYF
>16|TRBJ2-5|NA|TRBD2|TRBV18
TGTGCCAGCTCACCACGCCCTAGCGGGGGACAAGAGACCCAGTACTTC
CASSPRPSGGQETQYF
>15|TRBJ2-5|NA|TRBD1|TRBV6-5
TGTGCCAGCACTTCGTTAGGGGGCGGTGGGGAGACCCAGTACTTC
CASTSLGGGGETQYF
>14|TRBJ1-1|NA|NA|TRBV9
TGTGCCAGCAGCGTAGGACACATGAACACTGAAGCTTTCTTT
CASSVGHMNTEAFF
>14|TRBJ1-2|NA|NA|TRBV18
TGTGCCAGCTCACCACGACAGACCAACTATGGCTACACCTTC
CASSPRQTNYGYTF
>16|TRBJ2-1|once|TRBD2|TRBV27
TGTGCCAGCAGTTTCAGCTGGTCCTCCCAGGGCCGGGAGGTCTTCTTC
CASSFSWSSQGREVFF
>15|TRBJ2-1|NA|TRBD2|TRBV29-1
TGCAGCGTTGAAGGCGGGGGAGTCTCCTACAATGAGCAGTTCTTC
CSVEGGGVSYNEQFF
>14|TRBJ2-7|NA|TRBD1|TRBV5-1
TGCGCCAGCAGCTGGCGACAGGGGGCCTACGAGCAGTACTTC
CASSWRQGAYEQYF
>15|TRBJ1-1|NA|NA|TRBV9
TGTGCCAGCAGCGTCTCAGGGAATGAAGACACTGAAGCTTTCTTT
CASSVSGNEDTEAFF
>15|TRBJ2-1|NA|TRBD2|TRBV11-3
TGTGCCAGCAGCTGGGGACTAGCGGGCTACAATGAGCAGTTCTTC
CASSWGLAGYNEQFF
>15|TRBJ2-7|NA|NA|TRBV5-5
TGTGCCAGCAGCTTGGGCCGATTCAGCTCCTACGAGCAGTACTTC
CASSLGRFSSYEQYF
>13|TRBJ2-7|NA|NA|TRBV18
TGTGCCAGCTCACCTGGCACGTCCTACGAGCAGTACTTC
CASSPGTSYEQYF
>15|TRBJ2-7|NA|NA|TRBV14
TGTGCCAGCAGCCCCCTAGGTAGCGGAGCCTACGAGCAGTACTTC
CASSPLGSGAYEQYF
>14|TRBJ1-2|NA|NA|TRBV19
TGTGCCAGTAGTGAGACTCTGGACACGACTGGCTACACCTTC
CASSETLDTTGYTF
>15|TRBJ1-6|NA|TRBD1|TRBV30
TGTGCCTGGAGTAGACAGGGCCCAAATAATTCACCCCTCCACTTT
CAWSRQGPNNSPLHF
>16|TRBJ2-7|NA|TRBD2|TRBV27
TGTGCCAGCAGTTTATCGGGGAGGGCGAGGGCCCACGAGCAGTACTTC
CASSLSGRARAHEQYF
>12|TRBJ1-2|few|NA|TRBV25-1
TGTGCCTCGTCCCAGGCTCCATATGGCTACACCTTC
CASSQAPYGYTF
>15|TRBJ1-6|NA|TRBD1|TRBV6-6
TGTGCCAGCAGAAGGACAGGGGAGACGAATTCACCCCTCCACTTT
CASRRTGETNSPLHF
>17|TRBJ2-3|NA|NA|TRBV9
TGTGCCAGCAGCGTAAAGGCCCATGACGGGTACACAGATACGCAGTATTTT
CASSVKAHDGYTDTQYF
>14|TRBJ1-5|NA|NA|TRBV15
TGTGCCACCAGGCTAGGACAAGAAAATCAGCCCCAGCATTTT
CATRLGQENQPQHF
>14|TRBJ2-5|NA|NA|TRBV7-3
TGTGCCAGCAGCTTAGGGGGGACTCAAGAGACCCAGTACTTC
CASSLGGTQETQYF
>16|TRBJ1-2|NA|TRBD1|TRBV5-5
TGTGCCAGCAGCTTCCTTATCATTTCGAGGGGGCACGGCTACACCTTC
CASSFLIISRGHGYTF
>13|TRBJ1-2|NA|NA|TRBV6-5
TGTGCCAGCAGTAATGGACAGCCCTATGGCTACACCTTC
CASSNGQPYGYTF
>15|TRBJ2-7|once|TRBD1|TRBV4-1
TGCGCCAGCAGCCAATTCTCGGACAGGCTCTACGAGCAGTACTTC
CASSQFSDRLYEQYF
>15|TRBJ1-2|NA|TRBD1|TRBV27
TGTGCCAGCAGGGTAGAGACAGGGGTCGGCTATGGCTACACCTTC
CASRVETGVGYGYTF